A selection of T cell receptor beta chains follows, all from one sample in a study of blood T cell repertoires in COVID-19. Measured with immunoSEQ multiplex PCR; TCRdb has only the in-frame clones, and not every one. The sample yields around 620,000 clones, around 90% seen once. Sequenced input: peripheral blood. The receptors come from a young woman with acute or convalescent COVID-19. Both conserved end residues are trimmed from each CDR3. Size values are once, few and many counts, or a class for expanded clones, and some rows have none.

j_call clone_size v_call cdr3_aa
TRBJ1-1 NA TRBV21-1 ASNNTGGRENTEAF
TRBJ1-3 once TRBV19 ASSLQGGSGNTIY
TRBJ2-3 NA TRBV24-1 ATSDSSGGAIDTQY
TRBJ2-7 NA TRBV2 ASSEPRVGEQY
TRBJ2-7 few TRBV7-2 ASSLTNQGSYEQY
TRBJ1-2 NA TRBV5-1 ASSWGQGGYT
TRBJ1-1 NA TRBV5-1 ASSLEEGLVTEAF
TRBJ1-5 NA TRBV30 AWADRNQPQH
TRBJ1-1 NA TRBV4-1 ASSQDQWNTEAF
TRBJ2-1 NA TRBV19 ASSILTGTHEQF
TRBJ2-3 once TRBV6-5 ASTPTGGEVDTQY
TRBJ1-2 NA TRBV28 ASSAPPPGYGYT
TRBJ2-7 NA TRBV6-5 ASSPETGTVSF
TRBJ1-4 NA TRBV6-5 ASSTAEVNEKLF
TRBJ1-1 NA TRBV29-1 SVGQGGTEAF
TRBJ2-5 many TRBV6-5 ASSYVRTGGAETQY
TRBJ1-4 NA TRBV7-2 ASSLKPGINEKLF
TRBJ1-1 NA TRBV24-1 ATSDQHENTEAF
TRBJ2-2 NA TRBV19 ASSIGTGRGTGELF
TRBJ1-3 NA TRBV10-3 AISERRGGSGNTIY
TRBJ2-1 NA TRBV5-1 ASSLGQNYNEQF
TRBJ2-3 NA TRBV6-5 ASSYSIQGTDTQY
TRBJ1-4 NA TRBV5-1 ASSLAGTPNEKLF
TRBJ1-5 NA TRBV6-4 ASSVTGASGQPQH
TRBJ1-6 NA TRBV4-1 ASSQDPLHAIGNSPLH
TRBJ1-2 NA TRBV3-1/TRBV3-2 ASSQGGITGGYT
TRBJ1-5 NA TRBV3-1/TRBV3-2 ASSQGTQGAGNQPQH
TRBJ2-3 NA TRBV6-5 ATRGSRGFTDTQY
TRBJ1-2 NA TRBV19 ASNSGMGLYGYT
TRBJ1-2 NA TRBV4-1 ASSQVGLGYGYT
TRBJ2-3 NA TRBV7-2 ASRQGRASGGGTDTQY
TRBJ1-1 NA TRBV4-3 ASSPTGQGGTEAF
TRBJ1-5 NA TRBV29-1 SVPPRGHLGPQH
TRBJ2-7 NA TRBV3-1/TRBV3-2 ASSQVADKQY
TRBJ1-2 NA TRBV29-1 SVERGDRAGYT
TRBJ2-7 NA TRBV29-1 SVALAGFEQY
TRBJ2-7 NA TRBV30 AWSPLRAGGYEQY
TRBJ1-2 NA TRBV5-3 ARSLDRGCGYT
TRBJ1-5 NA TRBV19 ASSIDRQGAVGNQPQH